These 18 T cell receptor beta chains came from one sample sequenced in a study of OX40 agonist ivuxolimab in advanced cancers. TCRdb's table, derived via immunoSEQ multiplex PCR, lists solely in-frame clones and lacks some. The sample shows tens of thousands of clones, around nine tenths of them seen only once. The sequencing used CD4+ or CD8+ T cells sorted from blood, collected in a trial of the OX40 agonist ivuxolimab. These TCRs come from an adult with an advanced solid tumor such as melanoma, head and neck, liver or kidney cancer.

The sample holds one count of this clone. The chain employs TRBV9 and TRBJ2-2; possible D gene TRBD2, 5 bases. Trimming pared 4 bases from V and 1 base from J, leaving 11 bases between. The CDR3 has 15 amino acids. Germline assignment: CDR1 SGDLS and CDR2 YYNGEE. The CDR3 DNA sequence: TGTGCCAGCAGCTCAGGACGGGGGAACACCGGGGAGCTGTTTTTT. Encoded protein: CASSSGRGNTGELFF.

V and J are TRBV27 and TRBJ1-2; possibly TRBD1 for D (6 bases). V lost 5 bases to trimming and J lost 2 bases, with 12 bases between them. This CDR3 has 14 amino acids. CDR1 and CDR2 (germline): MNHEY, SMNVEV (reference sequence). The DNA for the CDR3 is TGTGCCAGCAGTCCCTACACAGGGAACTATGGCTACACCTTC. It encodes CASSPYTGNYGYTF.

This clone was seen a single time. This sequence joins TRBV9 and TRBJ2-1; TRBD1 matches 8 bases. The CDR3 loop spans 15 amino acids. The trim removed 1 base at V and 8 bases at J, leaving 8 bases unmatched. Per the germline V gene, CDR1 is SGDLS and CDR2 is YYNGEE. The CDR3 sequence is CASSVRAGGGDEQFF. In DNA form, the CDR3 reads TGTGCCAGCAGCGTACGGGCAGGGGGCGGGGATGAGCAGTTCTTC.

The chain joins TRBV6-5 to TRBJ2-5, with D uncertain. V was clipped by 2 bases and J by 4 bases, with 11 bases between them. The V gene's germline CDR1 is MNHEY and CDR2 SVGAGI. CDR3 length: 14 residues. The CDR3 protein is CASSYRSKGETQYF. The DNA of the CDR3 is TGTGCCAGCAGTTACAGGTCGAAGGGAGAGACCCAGTACTTC.

This clone was found once. V and J are TRBV7-7 and TRBJ2-7, with TRBD1 identical over 10 bases. Germline V gives CDR1 SSHAT, CDR2 FNYEAQ (reference sequence). V shed 6 bases, J shed 5 bases, and the junction held 7 bases outside the gene matches. The CDR3 spans 14 residues. The CDR3 DNA sequence: TGTGCCAGCAGTCCCCGGACAGGGGGAAACGAGCAGTACTTC. It translates to CASSPRTGGNEQYF.

The chain carries TRBV29-1 and TRBJ2-7; tentatively, D is TRBD1 (7 bases). V lost 1 base to trimming and J lost 6 bases, with 16 bases between them. Germline V gene lookup returns CDR1 SQVTM and CDR2 ANQGSEA. The length of the CDR3 is 14 residues. The CDR3 nucleotides read TGCAGCGTTGAAGTGGGTCACAGGGGAGGCGAGCAGTACTTC. Its translation: CSVEVGHRGGEQYF.

The chain has TRBV18 and TRBJ1-4; TRBD1 is a possible D gene (5 bases). Germline-derived CDR1 and CDR2 are KGHSH and LQKENI. Between the trimmed V and J ends, which lost 7 bases and 5 bases, there was a span of 11 bases. The CDR3 sequence is 13 residues long. CDR3 region: CASCQGINEKLFF. The CDR3 region has the DNA TGTGCCAGCTGCCAGGGTATCAATGAAAAACTGTTTTTT. The variable domain in full, with the rest retrieved from reference TRBV18 and TRBJ1-4, is NAGVMQNPRHLVRRRGQEARLRCSPMKGHSHVYWYRQLPEEGLKFMVYLQKENIIDESGMPKERFSAEFPKEGPSILRIQQVVRGDSAAYFCASCQGINEKLFFGSGTQLSVL.

The chain has TRBV2 and TRBJ2-4; weak D call: TRBD1 (5 bases). The V end was cut by 6 bases, the J end by 3 bases, with 12 bases between. The germline CDR1 and CDR2 sequences are SNHLY and FYNNEI. The CDR3 consists of 14 residues. CDR3 nucleotide sequence: TGTGCCAGCAGGACTTCAAGGGGCAAAAACATTCAGTACTTC. This encodes CASRTSRGKNIQYF.

This chain links TRBV6-1 with TRBJ2-7; D perhaps matches TRBD1 (6 bases). V lost 7 bases and J 2 bases, leaving 15 bases between the germline ends. The CDR3 totals 14 residues. Germline V lookup: CDR1 MNHNS, CDR2 SASEGT. In DNA, the CDR3 is TGTGCCAGCACGAGATGGACAGACGCCTACGAGCAGTACTTC. It translates to CASTRWTDAYEQYF.

The chain employs TRBV11-3 and TRBJ2-5, with D perhaps matching TRBD2 (5 bases). CDR1 is SGHNT, CDR2 YENEEA, per germline. V was shortened by 3 bases and J by 4 bases, with 9 bases between the two germline ends. The length of the CDR3 is 13 residues. CDR3: CASSLTNRETQYF. The CDR3 nucleotides read TGTGCCAGCAGCTTGACTAACCGAGAGACCCAGTACTTC.

The rearrangement joins TRBV18 to TRBJ1-6; weak D call: TRBD1 (5 bases). V was shortened by 0 bases and J by 8 bases, with 11 bases between the two germline ends. Germline V gene lookup returns CDR1 KGHSH and CDR2 LQKENI. This CDR3 is 15 amino acids long. CDR3 coding DNA: TGTGCCAGCTCACCACCGGGGCGGACTGATTCACCCCTCCACTTT. It yields the protein CASSPPGRTDSPLHF.

This sequence joins TRBV12-5 and TRBJ2-3; D is unclear. CDR1 is LGHNT and CDR2 is FRNRAP in the germline V gene. Trimming removed 4 bases from V and 2 bases from J, with 7 bases in between. CDR3 length: 13 amino acids. The chain's CDR3 is CASGSGATDTQYF. For the CDR3, the DNA is TGTGCTAGTGGTTCCGGAGCCACAGATACGCAGTATTTT.

The chain couples TRBV4-1 to TRBJ2-5, with 9 bases lining up with TRBD2. The V gene's germline CDR1 is MGHRA and CDR2 YSYEKL. The V and J ends lost 3 bases and 3 bases, in that order; junction bases with no gene match: 5. The CDR3 consists of 15 residues. The CDR3 DNA follows: TGCGCCAGCAGCCAGGTGACTAGCGGAGAAGAGACCCAGTACTTC. Amino acids: CASSQVTSGEETQYF.

The chain links TRBV25-1 to TRBJ2-7; D is possibly TRBD2 (6 bases). This CDR3 spans 17 amino acids. Germline V gene lookup returns CDR1 MGHDK and CDR2 SYGVNS. The V gene lost 5 bases and the J gene lost 3 bases, with 23 bases spanning the gap. The CDR3 loop reads CASSSPGTPPGRYEQYF. The CDR3 DNA follows: TGTGCCAGCAGTTCCCCCGGGACTCCCCCAGGACGCTACGAGCAGTACTTC.

The chain has TRBV11-2 and TRBJ2-1, with a weak D call TRBD2 (5 bases). V lost 2 bases, J lost 6 bases, and 20 bases lay in between. The CDR3 runs to 17 residues. CDR1 is SGHAT, CDR2 FQNNGV, per germline. The CDR3 DNA reads as TGTGCCAGCAGCTTATATCCTATGGCAAGAGAGGGCAATGAGCAGTTCTTC. It is translated as CASSLYPMAREGNEQFF.

The chain has TRBV9 and TRBJ2-1; no reliable D call. V was cut by 3 bases and J by 6 bases, with 4 bases left in between. The CDR3 length is 11 residues. Looked up from germline, CDR1 is SGDLS and CDR2 is YYNGEE. The CDR3: CASSGFNEQFF. The CDR3 region has the DNA TGTGCCAGCAGCGGTTTCAATGAGCAGTTCTTC.

The gene calls are TRBV7-4 and TRBJ1-4; D remains unclear. The CDR3 loop spans 8 amino acids. CDR1 is SGHVT, CDR2 SQSDAQ, per germline. V was shortened by 10 bases and J by 8 bases, with 2 bases between the two germline ends. CDR3 coding DNA: TGTGCCATCGAAAAACTGTTTTTT. It specifies CAIEKLFF.

V is TRBV5-4 and J is TRBJ2-5; 7 bases agree with TRBD1. V lost 4 bases to trimming and J lost 5 bases; unmatched junction nucleotides: 5. The germline V gene has CDR1 SGHNT and CDR2 YYREEE (reference sequence). This CDR3 spans 13 amino acids. Written as DNA, the CDR3 is TGTGCCAGCAGCGGTACAGGGGCGGAGACCCAGTACTTC. This sequence encodes CASSGTGAETQYF.